The T cell receptor beta chain described here comes from a study of beta chain features in type 1 diabetes. Points from the study as a whole: TCRB CDR3s from Type 1 diabetes patients were moderately but significantly shorter in all four CD4+ subsets.

A word on this clone: Antigen specificity is unknown.

Germline CDR1 is SGHDN and CDR2 is FVKESK. CDR3 length: 15 amino acids. V shed 3 bases, J shed 6 bases, and the junction held 7 bases outside the gene matches. Investigators reverse transcribed all isolated RNA, so they sequenced expressed TCRB transcripts. Repertoires were generated with immunoSEQ multiplex PCR, while TCRdb's copy carries only in-frame clones and drops some. Of 160,000 or so clones in the sample, 8% to 9.5% were seen once. Sorting that relied on CD45RO/CCR7/CD25/CD127/CD95/CD27 yielded CD4+ naive, central memory, regulatory and stem cell-like memory cells. Sequenced material: central memory CD4+ T cells from blood. This TCR came from a woman aged 18-29 years with type 1 diabetes. V gene TRBV14 combines with J gene TRBJ2-7, with TRBD2 identical over 11 bases. The chain's CDR3 is CASSQGLAERIEQYF. The CDR3 bases are TGTGCCAGCAGCCAGGGACTAGCGGAGCGAATCGAGCAGTACTTC.